This T cell receptor beta chain appears in the sequencing data of a study of blood T cell repertoires in COVID-19. Overall study context: Sites across the United States, Italy and Spain contributed samples from acute and convalescent COVID-19. The cDNA or gDNA used as material had been derived from T cells, B-cell-depleted T cells, or PBMCs.

The germline CDR1 and CDR2 sequences are SGHVS and FNYEAQ. The V and J ends lost 3 bases and 0 bases respectively, with 12 bases between them. The CDR3 runs 17 residues. Libraries were prepared by immunoSEQ multiplex PCR; TCRdb keeps only in-frame clonotypes and omits some of them. The sample records around 200,000 clones, approximately 81% being singletons. The J gene is TRBJ1-6, the V gene TRBV7-6, with unresolved D. This receptor was identified in a woman of 80 years or more with acute or convalescent COVID-19. Sample: peripheral blood. CDR3 nucleotides: TGTGCCAGCAGCTTGGGTTTAAGAGGCTCCTATAATTCACCCCTCCACTTT. It encodes CASSLGLRGSYNSPLHF.